This passage covers 27 T cell receptor beta chains from one sample sequenced in a study of Ad26.COV2.S vaccination and SARS-CoV-2 variants. Measured with immunoSEQ multiplex PCR; TCRdb has only the in-frame clones, and not every one. The sample lists about 350,000 clones, 88% occurring once. The sample's treatment: 15 to 20 received Ad26.COV2.S at low or high dose, single or two shots; 5 received placebo; per-sample allocation not given. Following the first vaccine or placebo injection, samples were taken on day 63. Sequenced here: peripheral blood, sampled in a trial of Ad26.COV2.S vaccine versus placebo. The receptors derive from a person between 18 and 65 years old who received the Ad26.COV2.S COVID-19 vaccine or a placebo.

The chain is built from TRBV7-8 and TRBJ2-2, with D perhaps TRBD1 or TRBD2 (5 bases each). With 6 bases removed from V and 5 bases from J, the gap between germline ends came to 16 bases. The CDR3 runs 15 residues. CDR1 is SGHVS and CDR2 is FQNEAQ in the germline V gene. The chain's CDR3 is CASRGRDGHTGELFF. The CDR3 nucleotides read TGTGCCAGCAGGGGACGGGACGGACATACCGGGGAGCTGTTTTTT.

As DNA, the CDR3 is TGCGCCAGCAGCTACGGACAGAACCTAGCCAAAAACATTCAGTACTTC. Translation gives CASSYGQNLAKNIQYF. This chain connects TRBV5-1 to TRBJ2-4; a weak D match, TRBD1 (6 bases). The CDR3 is 16 amino acids. V lost 3 bases to trimming and J lost 0 bases, with 13 bases between them. CDR1 and CDR2 from the germline V gene are SGHRS and YFSETQ.

The V call is TRBV30, the J call TRBJ1-5, with D perhaps TRBD1 (5 bases). CDR3 length: 15 amino acids. Germline values: CDR1 GTSNPN, CDR2 SVGIG (reference sequence). The V gene lost 2 bases and the J gene lost 5 bases, with 16 bases spanning the gap. For the CDR3, the DNA is TGTGCCTGGAGTTGGGAGGGGAACAACTATCAGCCCCAGCATTTT. Translation gives CAWSWEGNNYQPQHF.

The rearrangement links TRBV5-4 to TRBJ2-7, with D possibly being TRBD1 (6 bases). This CDR3 contains 14 residues. V gave up 5 bases and J gave up 3 bases, with 15 bases separating them. CDR1 SGHNT and CDR2 YYREEE come from the germline V gene (reference sequence). The CDR3 loop is CASRNTGTHYEQYF. DNA for the CDR3: TGTGCCAGCAGAAATACCGGGACACACTACGAGCAGTACTTC.

The CDR3 DNA sequence: TGTGCCAGCAGCCCGACAGGGGGCGCCTATGGCTACACCTTC. Translating it yields CASSPTGGAYGYTF. J is TRBJ1-2 and V is TRBV3-1 (or the pseudogene TRBV3-2), with TRBD1 identical over 10 bases. Germline-derived CDR1 and CDR2 are LGHDT and YNNKEL (reference sequence). The CDR3 covers 14 residues. J gave up 4 bases and V 4 bases, and 3 bases lay outside the gene matches.

The chain recombines TRBV13 with TRBJ2-1; the match to TRBD1 covers 11 bases. Unmatched junction bases numbered 8, after V lost 3 bases and J lost 1 base. The germline V gene has CDR1 PRHDT and CDR2 FYEKMQ (reference sequence). The CDR3 loop spans 18 amino acids. CDR3 sequence (DNA): TGTGCCAGCAGCTTTACTCGGACAGGGGGCAAATCCTACAATGAGCAGTTCTTC. Protein: CASSFTRTGGKSYNEQFF.

V and J are TRBV28 and TRBJ2-4, with 8 nucleotides matching TRBD2. Trimming cost V 3 bases and J 1 base; bases outside gene matches: 20. The CDR3 contains 21 residues. The germline V gene encodes CDR1 MDHEN and CDR2 SYDVKM. The CDR3 DNA is TGTGCCAGCAGTTTCCCCATAGAGGAGCGGGGGAGGGCCTTGGCCAAAAACATTCAGTACTTC. This translates into CASSFPIEERGRALAKNIQYF.

The V gene is TRBV10-3, the J gene TRBJ1-2, with 8 positions matching TRBD1. The trim removed 0 bases at V and 6 bases at J, leaving 3 bases unmatched. The length of the CDR3 is 14 residues. CDR1 is ENHRY, CDR2 SYGVKD, per germline. The CDR3 DNA reads as TGTGCCATCAGTGAGTCGCGGGGACAGGATGGCTACACCTTC. Its protein product is CAISESRGQDGYTF.

J is TRBJ1-2 and V is TRBV7-2, with D perhaps TRBD1 (5 bases). The V end was cut by 2 bases, the J end by 5 bases, with 18 bases between. CDR1 is SGHTA and CDR2 is FQGNSA in the germline V gene. The CDR3 sequence is 16 residues long. The CDR3 coding sequence is TGTGCCAGCAGCTTAAATTTTGTGCAGGGCGGATATGGCTACACCTTC. Its translation: CASSLNFVQGGYGYTF.

V usage is TRBV3-1 (or the pseudogene TRBV3-2) and J usage is TRBJ1-3; maybe TRBD1 (5 bases). Trimming shortened V by 1 base and J by 1 base, and 8 bases separated the two germline ends. CDR1 and CDR2 from the germline V gene are LGHDT and YNNKEL (reference sequence). CDR3 length equals 15 residues. The CDR3 reads CASSQVAGSGNTIYF. CDR3 sequence (DNA): TGTGCCAGCAGCCAAGTGGCAGGGTCTGGAAACACCATATATTTT.

The chain employs TRBV10-3 and TRBJ2-5, with 7 bases matching TRBD2. Losses at the gene ends were 6 bases for V and 4 bases for J; bases not matched to a gene: 5. This CDR3 has 13 amino acids. Germline CDR1 ENHRY, CDR2 SYGVKD. The CDR3 coding sequence is TGTGCCATCAGCCCCGCGGGGGTAGAGACCCAGTACTTC. Amino acid sequence: CAISPAGVETQYF.

This chain uses TRBV7-2 with TRBJ2-7, with D tentatively TRBD1 (5 bases). The CDR3 extends over 13 amino acids. The V end was cut by 4 bases, the J end by 0 bases, with 7 bases between. Per the germline V gene, CDR1 is SGHTA and CDR2 is FQGNSA. In DNA, the CDR3 is TGTGCCAGCAGCTCGACAGTCTCCTACGAGCAGTACTTC. Translating gives CASSSTVSYEQYF. Based on the CDR3 plus reference TRBV7-2 and TRBJ2-7, the full variable domain is GAGVSQSPSNKVTEKGKDVELRCDPISGHTALYWYRQSLGQGLEFLIYFQGNSAPDKSGLPSDRFSAERTGGSVSTLTIQRTQQEDSAVYLCASSSTVSYEQYFGPGTRLTVT.

A word on this clone: The sample carries other DNA sequences with the same CDR3. The genes are TRBV6-5 and TRBJ2-2; D is unresolved. The CDR3 covers 11 residues. Trimming took 5 bases from V and 5 from J, leaving 3 bases between them. Germline assignment: CDR1 MNHEY and CDR2 SVGAGI. CDR3 bases: TGTGCCAGCAGTCGGACCGGGGAGCTGTTTTTT. It yields the protein CASSRTGELFF.

The V call is TRBV3-1 (or the pseudogene TRBV3-2), the J call TRBJ1-6; tentative D call: TRBD1 (5 bases). The germline V gene encodes CDR1 LGHDT and CDR2 YNNKEL (reference sequence). CDR3 length: 14 amino acids. V lost 2 bases and J lost 9, with 11 bases in between. The CDR3 loop reads CASSQQGMGSPLHF. CDR3 nucleotide sequence: TGTGCCAGCAGCCAACAGGGAATGGGTTCACCCCTCCACTTT.

The V call is TRBV30, the J call TRBJ1-1; D call uncertain. The CDR3 covers 13 residues. Germline V CDR1 and CDR2: GTSNPN, SVGIG (reference sequence). V dropped 2 bases and J dropped 4 bases, with 11 bases sitting between them. CDR3 in DNA: TGTGCCTGGAGTTTTGAGTTGACCACTGAAGCTTTCTTT. Translation gives CAWSFELTTEAFF.

V and J are TRBV4-1 and TRBJ2-3; D possibly corresponds to TRBD2 (6 bases). Germline CDR1 reads MGHRA; CDR2 reads YSYEKL. The CDR3 is 16 amino acids. Between the trimmed V and J ends, which lost 7 bases and 2 bases, there was a span of 19 bases. For the CDR3, the DNA is TGCGCCAGCACCCCGGCCCGGGGGTCCTACACAGATACGCAGTATTTT. This gives the protein CASTPARGSYTDTQYF.

The rearrangement links TRBV9 to TRBJ2-5; D is perhaps TRBD2 (5 bases). Germline V gives CDR1 SGDLS, CDR2 YYNGEE. This CDR3 has 14 residues. V was shortened by 3 bases and J by 1 base, with 10 bases between the two germline ends. The CDR3 DNA follows: TGTGCCAGCAGCGGCTACGGGGTCCAAGAGACCCAGTACTTC. This codes for CASSGYGVQETQYF.

The J gene is TRBJ1-2, the V gene TRBV12-3 or TRBV12-4; D is undetermined. The CDR3 contains 13 residues. V was clipped by 7 bases and J by 0 bases, with 9 bases between them. DNA of the CDR3: TGTGCCAGCACCATCTCATCTAACTATGGCTACACCTTC. This gives the protein CASTISSNYGYTF.

The CDR3 bases are TGTGCCTGGAGCATTCAGGCTACCAGCTCCTATAATTCACCCCTCCACTTT. Its protein product is CAWSIQATSSYNSPLHF. The J gene is TRBJ1-6, the V gene TRBV30, with unresolved D. The CDR3 consists of 17 residues. V was pared by 3 bases and J by 0 bases, with 15 bases between. Looked up from germline, CDR1 is GTSNPN and CDR2 is SVGIG (reference sequence).

The chain combines TRBV14 with TRBJ2-7; a possible D gene is TRBD1 (6 bases). This CDR3 spans 12 amino acids. Germline V lookup: CDR1 SGHDN, CDR2 FVKESK. Trimming stripped 2 bases from V and 7 bases from J, with 9 bases between. The DNA for the CDR3 is TGTGCCAGCAGCCAAATTACAGGGGAGCAGTACTTC. This sequence encodes CASSQITGEQYF.

The rearrangement links TRBV5-1 to TRBJ2-1, with D possibly called TRBD1 or TRBD2 (5 bases each). Trimming left V 2 bases short and J 5 bases short, with 11 bases between. This CDR3 region has 14 residues. In germline, CDR1 is SGHRS, CDR2 YFSETQ. The CDR3 region has the DNA TGCGCCAGCAGCTTACTAGGGGCCCACAATGAGCAGTTCTTC. Translated: CASSLLGAHNEQFF.

V usage is TRBV7-9 and J usage is TRBJ1-1; 8 nucleotides line up with TRBD1. Germline-derived CDR1 and CDR2 are SEHNR and FQNEAQ (reference sequence). J lost 0 bases, V lost 4 bases, and 4 bases had no gene match. This CDR3 has 15 amino acids. Here the CDR3 DNA reads TGTGCCAGCAGCTCCCGGACAGGGATGAACACTGAAGCTTTCTTT. The encoded protein is CASSSRTGMNTEAFF.

The sample holds a few counts of this clone. This chain uses TRBV27 with TRBJ2-6; no firm D call. The germline V and J ends were trimmed by 2 bases and 1 base, with 6 bases remaining between them. The germline gives CDR1 MNHEY, CDR2 SMNVEV (reference sequence). The length of the CDR3 is 15 residues. The CDR3 here is CASSLLGSGANVLTF. DNA for the CDR3: TGTGCCAGCAGTTTACTGGGGTCTGGGGCCAACGTCCTGACTTTC.

The V gene is TRBV6-5, the J gene TRBJ1-1, with TRBD1 as a possible D gene (5 bases). With 7 bases removed from V and 6 bases from J, the gap between germline ends came to 12 bases. Per the germline V gene, CDR1 is MNHEY and CDR2 is SVGAGI. The CDR3 has 12 amino acids. CDR3 DNA sequence: TGTGCCAGCACGTCAGGGACTGCTGAAGCTTTCTTT. It translates to CASTSGTAEAFF.

This chain links TRBV24-1 with TRBJ2-1, with no clear D. Trimming cost V 5 bases and J 7 bases, with 23 bases left between them. Germline assignment: CDR1 KGHDR and CDR2 SFDVKD. CDR3 size: 17 residues. This CDR3 is CATSVLGGAKVGNEQFF. The CDR3 DNA is TGTGCCACCAGTGTCCTTGGCGGAGCAAAGGTAGGGAATGAGCAGTTCTTC.

This clone was observed a handful of times. This chain links TRBV29-1 with TRBJ2-3, with 9 bases that match TRBD2. The germline CDR1 and CDR2 sequences are SQVTM and ANQGSEA. The CDR3 length is 14 residues. With V trimmed by 4 bases and J by 2 bases, 4 bases remained unmatched. The CDR3 DNA reads TGCAGCGTTGCCCTAGCGGGGCCCACAGATACGCAGTATTTT. It translates to CSVALAGPTDTQYF.

The rearrangement links TRBV9 to TRBJ2-5; 9 bases fit TRBD1. CDR1 and CDR2 (germline): SGDLS, YYNGEE. V trimming: 2 bases; J trimming: 4 bases; junction bases outside the gene matches: 3. There are 14 residues in the CDR3. The DNA for the CDR3 is TGTGCCAGCAGCGTTGGGGACAGGGCAGAGACCCAGTACTTC. As protein: CASSVGDRAETQYF. Drawing the rest from reference TRBV9 and TRBJ2-5, the complete variable domain is DSGVTQTPKHLITATGQRVTLRCSPRSGDLSVYWYQQSLDQGLQFLIQYYNGEERAKGNILERFSAQQFPDLHSELNLSSLELGDSALYFCASSVGDRAETQYFGPGTRLLVL.